These T cell receptor beta chains were read from a single sample in a study of sequential checkpoint blockade in melanoma. Some clones are missing from TCRdb's copy, which holds only in-frame ones; the method was immunoSEQ multiplex PCR. The data hold around 12,000 clones, with over 70% observed a single time. The specimen comprised CD8+ T cells sorted from blood (inferred from file names), sampled from a patient given nivolumab and ipilimumab in sequence. These receptors originate from a human donor with melanoma. The CDR3 runs from the conserved cysteine through the conserved F or W.

v_call cdr3_aa
TRBV9 CASSGLAEAIQETQYF
TRBV6-4 CASSKASGGTGELFF
TRBV6-1 CASSEDRGTTDTQYF
TRBV18 CASSQTGSGEQYF
TRBV19 CASSMRLPGLAGVGTDTQYF
TRBV14 CASSQGGYSGLAGGEAYNEQFF
TRBV13 CASSLSSESEAPLYEQYF
TRBV9 CASSVVPGQEAFF
TRBV27 CASSQQGSYEQYF
TRBV11-2 CASSLAPGPLSEAFF
TRBV5-6 CASSFNTDTQYF
TRBV7-9 CASSLGGGEAFF
TRBV5-1 CASSRSGGTSTDTQYF
TRBV30 CAWSWGQGRETQYF
TRBV28 CASSSLGQGSGNTIYF